The sequence of this T cell receptor (beta chain) was determined in a study of PD-1 blockade in classical Hodgkin lymphoma. Study-level results: Researchers reported that CD4+ TCR diversity, though not CD8+, rose significantly by C4D1.

Per the germline V gene, CDR1 is SGHDT and CDR2 is YYEEEE. The CDR3 is 16 residues long. Trimming pared 1 base from V and 0 bases from J, leaving 8 bases between. Comments on this clone: The antigen remains undetermined.

The patients all showed relapse after autologous stem cell transplantation, while their brentuximab vedotin exposure varied. CD4+ T cells were purified from thawed PBMCs by negative selection. Sequenced by immunoSEQ multiplex PCR; TCRdb stores in-frame clones only, minus some. The table has about 12,000 clones, around 80% seen once. The starting material was CD4+ T cells from blood, obtained at baseline. The receptor was derived from a human donor with classical Hodgkin lymphoma. V usage is TRBV5-6 and J usage is TRBJ2-6; the D is unclear. The CDR3, as DNA: TGTGCCAGCAGCTTGAGGAGAAACTCTGGGGCCAACGTCCTGACTTTC. Amino acid sequence: CASSLRRNSGANVLTF.